This T cell receptor beta chain comes out of a study of cytomegalovirus exposure and HLA in healthy donors. There were likely unrecorded immune exposures, though donors were nominally healthy when sampled. A multiplex PCR was run with 60 Vbeta primers and 13 Jbeta primers. Repertoires were generated with immunoSEQ multiplex PCR, while TCRdb's copy carries only in-frame clones and drops some. The sample holds 210,000 or so clones, approximately 84% seen once. From germline, CDR1 is GTSNPN and CDR2 SVGIG (reference sequence). The V and J ends lost 3 bases and 4 bases respectively, with 6 bases between them. The CDR3 extends over 11 amino acids. Broader study findings: Reported results showed that the classifier diagnosed cytomegalovirus status with high specificity and sensitivity. TCR beta chains associated with HLA were, in a later analysis, more clonally expanded than equally common others. Prediction of most subjects' HLA-A and HLA-B alleles by TCR beta sequences was reportedly accurate.

Concerning this clone: Its antigen is unknown.

The sample comprised PBMCs. This TCR came from a woman in her thirties or forties in good health and CMV-seronegative. This chain uses TRBV30 with TRBJ2-5, with D unresolved. Here the CDR3 DNA reads TGTGCCTGGAGCACCGGAGAGACCCAGTACTTC. Its protein is CAWSTGETQYF.